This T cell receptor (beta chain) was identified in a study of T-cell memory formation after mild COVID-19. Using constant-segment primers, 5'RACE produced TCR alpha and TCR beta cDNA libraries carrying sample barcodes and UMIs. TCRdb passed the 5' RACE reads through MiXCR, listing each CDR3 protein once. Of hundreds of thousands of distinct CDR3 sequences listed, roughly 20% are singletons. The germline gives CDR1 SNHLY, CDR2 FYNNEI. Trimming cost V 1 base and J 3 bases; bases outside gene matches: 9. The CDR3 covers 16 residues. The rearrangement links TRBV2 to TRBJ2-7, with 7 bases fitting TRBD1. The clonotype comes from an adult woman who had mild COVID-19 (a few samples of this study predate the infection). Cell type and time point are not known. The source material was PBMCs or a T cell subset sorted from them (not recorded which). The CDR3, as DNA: TGTGCCAGCAGTGAAGATTTGGGGACAGACTTCTACGAGCAGTACTTC. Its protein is CASSEDLGTDFYEQYF.